Following are 29 T cell receptor beta chains from one sample sequenced in a study of shared clonotypes between healthy human individuals. Assay used: immunoSEQ multiplex PCR; TCRdb lists only in-frame clones, some missing. The sample holds about 520,000 clones, about 96% seen once. Sequenced input: naive CD4+ T cells sorted from blood. The subset denotes: CD45RA+ positively selected. The receptors come from a woman aged 25 to 39 in good health.

V gene TRBV28 combines with J gene TRBJ2-3, with D tentatively TRBD1 (6 bases). V lost 6 bases and J lost 2, with 9 bases in between. The CDR3 consists of 13 residues. Germline assignment: CDR1 MDHEN and CDR2 SYDVKM. CDR3 residues: CASRGDNTDTQYF. Here the CDR3 DNA reads TGTGCCAGCAGAGGGGACAACACAGATACGCAGTATTTT.

The chain couples TRBV6-1 to TRBJ2-2; TRBD2 might be the D (6 bases). The CDR3 is 14 amino acids. The germline gives CDR1 MNHNS, CDR2 SASEGT. V lost 6 bases and J lost 0, with 8 bases in between. The DNA of the CDR3 is TGTGCCAGCAGCCCGGGAGCGAACACCGGGGAGCTGTTTTTT. This codes for CASSPGANTGELFF.

The rearrangement joins TRBV21-1 to TRBJ1-5. TRBV21-1 is a pseudogene. This CDR3 has 17 residues. The CDR3: CASSRPGRRVSNQPQHF. DNA of the CDR3: TGTGCCAGCAGCCGCCCGGGACGGCGGGTCAGCAATCAGCCCCAGCATTTT.

The CDR3 sequence: CASSLGREAFF. The CDR3 DNA follows: TGTGCCAGCAGCTTGGGGCGTGAAGCTTTCTTT. The chain has TRBV5-6 and TRBJ1-1; D remains unclear. CDR1 and CDR2 (germline): SGHDT, YYEEEE. Trimming left V 0 bases short and J 7 bases short, with 4 bases between. This CDR3 has 11 residues. Variable domain in full (rest from reference TRBV5-6 and TRBJ1-1): DAGVTQSPTHLIKTRGQQVTLRCSPKSGHDTVSWYQQALGQGPQFIFQYYEEEERQRGNFPDRFSGHQFPNYSSELNVNALLLGDSALYLCASSLGREAFFGQGTRLTVV.

The chain uses TRBV2 and TRBJ1-5, with unresolved D. Trimming cost V 3 bases and J 4 bases, with 13 bases left between them. CDR1 is SNHLY and CDR2 is FYNNEI in the germline V gene. The CDR3 runs 15 residues. Written as DNA, the CDR3 is TGTGCCAGCAGTGAGGAAGCCCTGGGGAATCAGCCCCAGCATTTT. This gives the protein CASSEEALGNQPQHF.

The chain carries TRBV7-9 and TRBJ1-3; D gene unclear. The CDR3 sequence is 15 residues long. The germline V and J ends were trimmed by 2 bases and 0 bases, with 8 bases remaining between them. From germline, CDR1 is SEHNR and CDR2 FQNEAQ (reference sequence). CDR3 DNA: TGTGCCAGCAGCTTAAATCCGGGCTCTGGAAACACCATATATTTT. This translates into CASSLNPGSGNTIYF.

This clone was detected only once. The J gene is TRBJ1-1, the V gene TRBV27; the D gene is possibly TRBD1 (5 bases). Germline values: CDR1 MNHEY, CDR2 SMNVEV (reference sequence). The V gene lost 4 bases and the J gene lost 6 bases, with 12 bases spanning the gap. The CDR3 extends over 13 amino acids. The CDR3, as DNA: TGTGCCAGCAGTTCCACCAGGACACCTGAAGCTTTCTTT. It is translated as CASSSTRTPEAFF.

CDR3 DNA sequence: TGTGCCAGCAGCGTAGAGACATTGACAGGGACTAGCACAGATACGCAGTATTTT. This translates into CASSVETLTGTSTDTQYF. The V call is TRBV9, the J call TRBJ2-3; D is possibly TRBD1 (7 bases). Germline values: CDR1 SGDLS, CDR2 YYNGEE. The germline V and J ends were trimmed by 0 bases and 0 bases, with 17 bases remaining between them. This CDR3 is 18 amino acids long.

This clone was recorded only once. The chain carries TRBV7-2 and TRBJ2-2, with D perhaps matching TRBD1 or TRBD2 (5 bases each). CDR1 and CDR2 (germline): SGHTA, FQGNSA. V lost 6 bases and J lost 6, with 14 bases in between. The CDR3 sequence is 14 residues long. CDR3 bases: TGTGCCAGCAGGATTAGCGTGGGGGCCGGGGAGCTGTTTTTT. It yields the protein CASRISVGAGELFF.

This clone is a singleton in its sample. The chain joins TRBV28 to TRBJ2-1, with 9 bases aligning to TRBD1. The CDR3 consists of 15 residues. Trimming removed 1 base from V and 7 bases from J; junction bases left unmatched: 5. Germline V gene lookup returns CDR1 MDHEN and CDR2 SYDVKM. DNA of the CDR3: TGTGCCAGCAGTTTATTTGGACAGGGGAGGAATGAGCAGTTCTTC. Protein: CASSLFGQGRNEQFF. Full variable domain (outside the CDR3, taken from reference TRBV28 and TRBJ2-1): DVKVTQSSRYLVKRTGEKVFLECVQDMDHENMFWYRQDPGLGLRLIYFSYDVKMKEKGDIPEGYSVSREKKERFSLILESASTNQTSMYLCASSLFGQGRNEQFFGPGTRLTVL.

This chain links TRBV20-1 with TRBJ2-7, with D hard to call. This CDR3 is built from 11 residues. Trimming pared 5 bases from V and 7 bases from J, leaving 12 bases between. CDR1 and CDR2 from the germline V gene are DFQATT and SNEGSKA (reference sequence). CDR3 DNA: TGCAGTGCTCCAACGGGCGAAGAGCAGTACTTC. It codes for CSAPTGEEQYF.

The V call is TRBV5-8, the J call TRBJ2-6, with a weak D call TRBD1 (5 bases). The germline V gene has CDR1 SGHTS and CDR2 YDEGEE. V gave up 2 bases and J gave up 0 bases, with 15 bases separating them. The CDR3 has 18 amino acids. The CDR3 coding sequence is TGTGCCAGCAGCTTTTTAAAGGGGTCTTACTCTGGGGCCAACGTCCTGACTTTC. Its translation: CASSFLKGSYSGANVLTF.

This clone was detected once. This chain uses TRBV9 with TRBJ1-3, with 7 bases matching TRBD1. The CDR3 is made up of 15 amino acids. Trimming took 3 bases from V and 3 from J; bases not matched to a gene: 6. CDR1 and CDR2 from the germline V gene are SGDLS and YYNGEE. CDR3 in DNA: TGTGCCAGCAGCGCAAATCAGGGGGTTGGAAACACCATATATTTT. Amino acid sequence: CASSANQGVGNTIYF.

The CDR3 here is CASGRTSGQANYEQYF. The CDR3 DNA reads as TGCGCCAGCGGCCGAACCTCAGGACAGGCGAACTACGAGCAGTACTTC. This rearrangement joins TRBV5-1 to TRBJ2-7; 7 positions agree with TRBD1. Germline assignment: CDR1 SGHRS and CDR2 YFSETQ. This CDR3 spans 16 amino acids. V shed 7 bases and J 3 bases; nucleotides not matched to a gene: 16.

The rearrangement joins TRBV6-1 to TRBJ2-7; no definite D call. V lost 11 bases and J lost 5, with 13 bases in between. CDR1 is MNHNS, CDR2 SASEGT, per germline. The CDR3 loop spans 11 amino acids. The CDR3 loop is CAARSIDEQYF. The CDR3 nucleotides are TGTGCCGCAAGGAGTATCGACGAGCAGTACTTC.

The chain has TRBV28 and TRBJ1-1; 7 bases are a match to TRBD1. Germline assignment: CDR1 MDHEN and CDR2 SYDVKM. V trimming: 6 bases; J trimming: 6 bases; junction bases outside the gene matches: 7. The CDR3 is 13 amino acids. CDR3 in amino acids: CASRNFRGAEAFF. CDR3 DNA sequence: TGTGCCAGCAGAAACTTCAGGGGGGCTGAAGCTTTCTTT.

CDR3 protein: CASSIPALGTGKNTGELFF. CDR3 nucleotide sequence: TGTGCCAGTAGTATCCCCGCCCTCGGGACAGGGAAGAACACCGGGGAGCTGTTTTTT. This chain uses TRBV19 with TRBJ2-2; 9 bases align to TRBD1. The CDR3 has 19 residues. Germline values: CDR1 LNHDA, CDR2 SQIVND (reference sequence). J gave up 1 base and V 3 bases, and 12 bases lay outside the gene matches.

This sequence joins TRBV4-1 and TRBJ2-7, with 8 bases lining up with TRBD2. V shed 1 base, J shed 4 bases, and the junction held 6 bases outside the gene matches. The CDR3 spans 15 residues. Germline-derived CDR1 and CDR2 are MGHRA and YSYEKL. The CDR3 DNA reads TGCGCCAGCAGCCAAGCCGGGACTAGTGATTACGAGCAGTACTTC. This gives the protein CASSQAGTSDYEQYF.

This rearrangement joins TRBV5-4 to TRBJ2-6; D unclear. The CDR3 length is 15 residues. From germline, CDR1 is SGHNT and CDR2 YYREEE (reference sequence). Deletions cut 4 bases from V and 0 bases from J, with 8 bases between. CDR3 loop: CASSPRYSGANVLTF. The CDR3 DNA follows: TGTGCCAGCAGCCCGCGGTACTCTGGGGCCAACGTCCTGACTTTC.

The rearrangement uses TRBV2 and TRBJ1-4; no clear D gene. The CDR3 loop spans 14 amino acids. V lost 6 bases to trimming and J lost 0 bases, with 8 bases between them. In germline, CDR1 is SNHLY, CDR2 FYNNEI. The CDR3 region has the DNA TGTGCCAGCAGGAGGGTTGCAACTAATGAAAAACTGTTTTTT. Protein sequence: CASRRVATNEKLFF.

The chain joins TRBV7-9 to TRBJ1-2; perhaps TRBD1 as D (5 bases). This CDR3 is built from 15 residues. The V and J ends lost 3 bases and 8 bases respectively, with 19 bases between them. From germline, CDR1 is SEHNR and CDR2 FQNEAQ (reference sequence). The CDR3 spells CASSFTQATWEGYTF. The DNA of the CDR3 is TGTGCCAGCAGCTTTACACAGGCAACCTGGGAGGGCTACACCTTC.

The J gene is TRBJ2-1, the V gene TRBV19; no definite D call. The V and J ends lost 3 bases and 0 bases respectively, with 15 bases between them. CDR1 is LNHDA and CDR2 is SQIVND in the germline V gene (reference sequence). This CDR3 spans 17 amino acids. The CDR3 reads CASSISAVLGSYNEQFF. Written as DNA, the CDR3 is TGTGCCAGTAGTATTTCCGCGGTCCTGGGCTCCTACAATGAGCAGTTCTTC.

This rearrangement joins TRBV5-1 to TRBJ2-7; D ambiguous. The CDR3 covers 15 residues. CDR1 and CDR2 (germline): SGHRS, YFSETQ. Trimming shortened V by 2 bases and J by 6 bases, and 18 bases separated the two germline ends. The CDR3 DNA sequence: TGCGCCAGCAGCTTAACCTCCATCTATCTGTCCGAGCAGTACTTC. Amino acid sequence: CASSLTSIYLSEQYF.

This clone was observed a few times. Other DNA sequences in the sample encode the same CDR3. The J gene is TRBJ2-2, the V gene TRBV19, with TRBD1 matching over 8 bases. CDR3 length: 15 amino acids. V shed 3 bases and J 2 bases; nucleotides not matched to a gene: 2. In germline, CDR1 is LNHDA, CDR2 SQIVND (reference sequence). In DNA, the CDR3 is TGTGCCAGTAGTATCGGGACAGGTAACACCGGGGAGCTGTTTTTT. It codes for CASSIGTGNTGELFF. Looking up the rest from reference TRBV19 and TRBJ2-2 gives the full variable domain: DGGITQSPKYLFRKEGQNVTLSCEQNLNHDAMYWYRQDPGQGLRLIYYSQIVNDFQKGDIAEGYSVSREKKESFPLTVTSAQKNPTAFYLCASSIGTGNTGELFFGEGSRLTVL.

Here the CDR3 reads CASSLIGASGRAIGEQFF. Written as DNA, the CDR3 is TGTGCCAGCAGTTTAATAGGGGCTAGCGGGAGGGCCATCGGTGAGCAGTTCTTC. The J gene is TRBJ2-1, the V gene TRBV27; 12 bases map to TRBD2. V shed 2 bases and J 9 bases; nucleotides not matched to a gene: 14. The V gene's germline CDR1 is MNHEY and CDR2 SMNVEV (reference sequence). This CDR3 comprises 18 residues.

In this sample, this clone turned up once. The V call is TRBV30, the J call TRBJ1-1; D is unresolved. The CDR3 is 13 residues long. Germline CDR1 and CDR2: GTSNPN and SVGIG (reference sequence). Trimming took off 8 bases at V and 2 bases at J, with 15 bases between the two ends. As DNA, the CDR3 is TGTGCCCTAAAAAGACCGGGAAACACTGAAGCTTTCTTT. It specifies CALKRPGNTEAFF.

This clone was counted once. The junction differs from germline at one of its ends, possibly a read error. Here the CDR3 DNA reads TGTGCCAGCAGTTTGGGTGGACAAAGTCCTCTTGAACCTTTCTTT. It specifies CASSLGGQSPLEPFF. V usage is TRBV28 and J usage is TRBJ1-1; tentative D call: TRBD1 (5 bases). The germline V gene has CDR1 MDHEN and CDR2 SYDVKM. CDR3 size: 15 residues.

V gene TRBV30 combines with J gene TRBJ2-2; no clear D gene. Germline CDR1 is GTSNPN and CDR2 is SVGIG (reference sequence). There are 18 residues in the CDR3. V lost 8 bases, J lost 5 bases, and 30 bases lay in between. CDR3 in DNA: TGTGCCAGTCGTCTAATGGGTGTTTTGAGGCTGGGGACCGGGGAGCTGTTTTTT. This codes for CASRLMGVLRLGTGELFF.

In nucleotides, the CDR3 is TGTGCCAGCAGCCAAGTGGGACTAGCGAAAGATACGCAGTATTTT. This gives the protein CASSQVGLAKDTQYF. The rearrangement uses TRBV14 and TRBJ2-3; the match to TRBD2 covers 10 bases. V was clipped by 1 base and J by 5 bases; unmatched bases: 3. The CDR3 has 15 residues. Per the germline V gene, CDR1 is SGHDN and CDR2 is FVKESK.